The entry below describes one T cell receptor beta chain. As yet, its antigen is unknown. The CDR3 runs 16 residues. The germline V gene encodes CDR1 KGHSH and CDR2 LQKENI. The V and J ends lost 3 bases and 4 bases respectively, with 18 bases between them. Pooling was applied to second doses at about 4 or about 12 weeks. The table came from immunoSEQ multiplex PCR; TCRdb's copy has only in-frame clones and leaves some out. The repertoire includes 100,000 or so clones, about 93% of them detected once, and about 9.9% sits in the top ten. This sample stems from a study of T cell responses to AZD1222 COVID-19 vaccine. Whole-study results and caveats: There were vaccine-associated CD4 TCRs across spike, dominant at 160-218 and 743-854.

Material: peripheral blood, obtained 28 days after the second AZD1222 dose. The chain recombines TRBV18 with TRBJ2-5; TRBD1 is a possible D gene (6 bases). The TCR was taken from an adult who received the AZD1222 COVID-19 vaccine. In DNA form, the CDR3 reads TGTGCCAGCTCACCGGTGTGGCAGGGGATTGGAGAGACCCAGTACTTC. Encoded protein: CASSPVWQGIGETQYF.